Below are 18 T cell receptor beta chains sequenced from a single sample in a study of cytomegalovirus exposure and HLA in healthy donors. PCR amplification relied on 60 Vbeta primers (plus 13 Jbeta primers). This table comes from immunoSEQ multiplex PCR, and its TCRdb copy is limited to in-frame clones, with some not included. This table holds some 190,000 clones, 65% to 85% found once. Sequencing was carried out using PBMCs. Receptors originate from a female donor in good health and CMV-seronegative.

The chain carries TRBV13 and TRBJ2-7; 13 bases align to TRBD2. Germline CDR1 is PRHDT and CDR2 is FYEKMQ (reference sequence). The length of the CDR3 is 15 residues. Trimming took 5 bases from V and 5 from J; bases not matched to a gene: 6. CDR3 in DNA: TGTGCCAGCAGCATAACTAGCGGGGGGGCCAACGAGCAGTACTTC. Translation gives CASSITSGGANEQYF. The full variable domain, rest sourced from reference TRBV13 and TRBJ2-7, is AAGVIQSPRHLIKEKRETATLKCYPIPRHDTVYWYQQGPGQDPQFLISFYEKMQSDKGSIPDRFSAQQFSDYHSELNMSSLELGDSALYFCASSITSGGANEQYFGPGTRLTVT.

This clone has only a few counts. This chain links TRBV5-1 with TRBJ1-1; 9 bases match TRBD1. The junction had 5 bases not matched to a gene; V was cut back by 2 bases and J by 3 bases. This CDR3 is built from 15 residues. Germline V CDR1 and CDR2: SGHRS, YFSETQ. As DNA, the CDR3 is TGCGCCAGCAGCTTTAGGGGACAGGGAGACACTGAAGCTTTCTTT. It codes for CASSFRGQGDTEAFF.

The chain carries TRBV7-2 and TRBJ2-5; 7 bases fit TRBD2. This CDR3 contains 14 residues. Germline lookup yields CDR1 SGHTA and CDR2 FQGNSA. J lost 2 bases, V lost 3 bases, and 3 bases had no gene match. The CDR3 loop reads CASSLASGQETQYF. The CDR3, as DNA: TGTGCCAGCAGCTTGGCTAGCGGACAAGAGACCCAGTACTTC.

This clone was counted only a few times. The chain combines TRBV5-1 with TRBJ2-1, with D maybe TRBD1 (6 bases). This CDR3 has 16 amino acids. Trimming left V 0 bases short and J 5 bases short, with 15 bases between. Germline-derived CDR1 and CDR2 are SGHRS and YFSETQ. In nucleotides, the CDR3 is TGCGCCAGCAGCTTGGGTTCAGGGCAGGGGCACAATGAGCAGTTCTTC. It translates to CASSLGSGQGHNEQFF.

The CDR3 sequence: CASSLGGAGNTEAFF. The CDR3 DNA sequence: TGTGCCAGCAGCTTGGGGGGTGCAGGGAACACTGAAGCTTTCTTT. The gene calls are TRBV7-9 and TRBJ1-1, with D possibly matching TRBD1 (5 bases). V lost 3 bases, J lost 1 base, and 12 bases lay in between. The CDR3 extends over 15 amino acids. Germline V gives CDR1 SEHNR, CDR2 FQNEAQ (reference sequence).

The chain employs TRBV7-3 and TRBJ2-5; D is perhaps TRBD2 (5 bases). Trimming stripped 2 bases from V and 5 bases from J, with 9 bases between. The germline CDR1 and CDR2 sequences are SGHTA and FQGTGA. The CDR3 loop spans 13 amino acids. The CDR3 DNA sequence: TGTGCCAGCAGCTTAGGAGGACGGGAGACCCAGTACTTC. This encodes CASSLGGRETQYF.

This chain connects TRBV2 to TRBJ2-2; 16 bases line up with TRBD2. The CDR3 has 18 residues. V lost 7 bases to trimming and J lost 6 bases; unmatched junction nucleotides: 11. From germline, CDR1 is SNHLY and CDR2 FYNNEI. The CDR3 loop is CASTGTGTSGGAPGELFF. The CDR3 DNA reads TGTGCCAGCACCGGGACAGGGACTAGCGGGGGGGCCCCCGGGGAGCTGTTTTTT. Based on the CDR3 plus reference TRBV2 and TRBJ2-2, the full variable domain is EPEVTQTPSHQVTQMGQEVILRCVPISNHLYFYWYRQILGQKVEFLVSFYNNEISEKSEIFDDQFSVERPDGSNFTLKIRSTKLEDSAMYFCASTGTGTSGGAPGELFFGEGSRLTVL.

V and J are TRBV25-1 and TRBJ2-7, with a tentative D call TRBD1 (6 bases). From germline, CDR1 is MGHDK and CDR2 SYGVNS. V gave up 3 bases and J gave up 2 bases, with 14 bases separating them. The CDR3 runs 15 residues. CDR3 nucleotides: TGTGCCAGCAGTGACCCAACGGACAGCCCCTACGAGCAGTACTTC. It translates to CASSDPTDSPYEQYF.

The rearrangement joins TRBV12-5 to TRBJ2-5; perhaps TRBD1 as D (6 bases). The CDR3 consists of 19 residues. The V gene's germline CDR1 is LGHNT and CDR2 FRNRAP. Trimming cost V 3 bases and J 1 base, with 24 bases left between them. CDR3 nucleotides: TGTGCTAGTGGTTTATTGGTCGATGGACAGACGTACGTCCAAGAGACCCAGTACTTC. This translates into CASGLLVDGQTYVQETQYF.

The chain combines TRBV2 with TRBJ2-3, with 13 bases lining up with TRBD2. The CDR3 covers 17 residues. Germline V gives CDR1 SNHLY, CDR2 FYNNEI. Unmatched junction bases numbered 10, after V lost 5 bases and J lost 5 bases. CDR3 in amino acids: CASSNDPGLAGRDTQYF. DNA for the CDR3: TGTGCCAGCAGTAACGATCCGGGACTAGCGGGGCGAGATACGCAGTATTTT.

CDR3 region: CASSQDPAGLSEQFF. CDR3 coding DNA: TGTGCCAGCAGCCAAGATCCGGCAGGATTGAGTGAGCAGTTCTTC. The rearrangement uses TRBV14 and TRBJ2-1; no clear D. The V end was cut by 0 bases, the J end by 9 bases, with 15 bases between. CDR1 and CDR2 (germline): SGHDN, FVKESK. The CDR3 has 15 residues.

The chain has TRBV7-9 and TRBJ2-7, with a possible D match to TRBD1 (7 bases). The CDR3 has 16 residues. CDR1 is SEHNR and CDR2 is FQNEAQ in the germline V gene (reference sequence). V lost 2 bases and J 7 bases, leaving 21 bases between the germline ends. This CDR3 is CASSLLEDRLGGEQYF. The CDR3 nucleotides read TGTGCCAGCAGCTTACTGGAGGACAGGCTAGGGGGGGAGCAGTACTTC.

The chain links TRBV7-9 to TRBJ1-1; D is unclear. This CDR3 spans 14 amino acids. Germline V gene sequence: CDR1 SEHNR, CDR2 FQNEAQ (reference sequence). The V and J ends lost 2 bases and 0 bases respectively, with 7 bases between them. The CDR3 reads CASSLRELNTEAFF. In DNA form, the CDR3 reads TGTGCCAGCAGCTTAAGGGAGCTGAACACTGAAGCTTTCTTT.

The rearrangement uses TRBV19 and TRBJ1-5; maybe TRBD1 (6 bases). Looked up from germline, CDR1 is LNHDA and CDR2 is SQIVND (reference sequence). V lost 5 bases to trimming and J lost 7 bases, with 24 bases between them. The CDR3 is 17 residues long. The CDR3 spells CASSLHWGGGPKQPQHF. The DNA for the CDR3 is TGTGCCAGTAGTCTACACTGGGGAGGGGGACCCAAACAGCCCCAGCATTTT. The whole variable domain, filled in from reference TRBV19 and TRBJ1-5, reads DGGITQSPKYLFRKEGQNVTLSCEQNLNHDAMYWYRQDPGQGLRLIYYSQIVNDFQKGDIAEGYSVSREKKESFPLTVTSAQKNPTAFYLCASSLHWGGGPKQPQHFGDGTRLSIL.

The chain uses TRBV28 and TRBJ2-4; maybe TRBD1 (6 bases). The V gene's germline CDR1 is MDHEN and CDR2 SYDVKM. V lost 3 bases to trimming and J lost 1 base, with 7 bases between them. The CDR3 is 14 residues long. CDR3: CASSFQGAKNIQYF. The DNA of the CDR3 is TGTGCCAGCAGTTTCCAGGGGGCCAAAAACATTCAGTACTTC.

J is TRBJ2-7 and V is TRBV5-4; 8 positions match TRBD1. The CDR3 is made up of 13 amino acids. The trim removed 4 bases at V and 3 bases at J, leaving 3 bases unmatched. Germline CDR1 SGHNT, CDR2 YYREEE (reference sequence). CDR3 sequence: CASSGDRSYEQYF. CDR3 sequence (DNA): TGTGCCAGCAGCGGGGACAGGAGCTACGAGCAGTACTTC.

As to this clone: Other DNA sequences in this sample translate to the same CDR3. This rearrangement joins TRBV9 to TRBJ1-5; a possible D gene is TRBD1 (5 bases). Trimming stripped 0 bases from V and 7 bases from J, with 11 bases between. The CDR3 runs to 14 residues. Germline CDR1 is SGDLS and CDR2 is YYNGEE. The CDR3 nucleotides are TGTGCCAGCAGCGTAGGCCAGGGCGGCCAGCCCCAGCATTTT. Amino acid sequence: CASSVGQGGQPQHF.

The V call is TRBV2, the J call TRBJ2-7; D might be TRBD1 (5 bases). Looked up from germline, CDR1 is SNHLY and CDR2 is FYNNEI. Trimming took 6 bases from V and 4 from J, leaving 10 bases between them. The CDR3 is 12 residues long. CDR3 protein: CASRTQGYEQYF. The CDR3 DNA is TGTGCCAGCAGAACCCAGGGATACGAGCAGTACTTC.